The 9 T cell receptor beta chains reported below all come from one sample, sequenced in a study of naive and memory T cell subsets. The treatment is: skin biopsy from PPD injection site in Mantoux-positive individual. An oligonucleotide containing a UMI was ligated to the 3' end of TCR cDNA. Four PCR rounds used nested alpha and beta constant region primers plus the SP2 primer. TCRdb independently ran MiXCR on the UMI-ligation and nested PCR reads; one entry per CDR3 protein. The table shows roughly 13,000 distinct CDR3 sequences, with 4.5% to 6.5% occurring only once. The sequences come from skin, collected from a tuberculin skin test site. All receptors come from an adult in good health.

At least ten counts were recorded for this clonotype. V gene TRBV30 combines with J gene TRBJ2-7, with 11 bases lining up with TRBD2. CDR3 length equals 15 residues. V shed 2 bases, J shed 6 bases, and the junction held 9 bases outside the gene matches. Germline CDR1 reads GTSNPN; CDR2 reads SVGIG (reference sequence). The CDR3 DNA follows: TGTGCCTGGAGTCCTAGGCTAGCGGGGGGAGGCGAGCAGTACTTC. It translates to CAWSPRLAGGGEQYF.

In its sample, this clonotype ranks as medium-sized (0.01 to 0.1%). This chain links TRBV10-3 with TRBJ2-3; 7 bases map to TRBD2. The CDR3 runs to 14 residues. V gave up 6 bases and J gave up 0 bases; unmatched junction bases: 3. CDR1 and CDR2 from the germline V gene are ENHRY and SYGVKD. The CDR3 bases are TGTGCCATCAGAGCGGGGCCTAGCACAGATACGCAGTATTTT. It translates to CAIRAGPSTDTQYF.

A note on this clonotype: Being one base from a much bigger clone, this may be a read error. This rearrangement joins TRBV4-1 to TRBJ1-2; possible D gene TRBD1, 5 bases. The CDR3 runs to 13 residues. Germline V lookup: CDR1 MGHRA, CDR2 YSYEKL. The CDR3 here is CASSPGLGYSYTF. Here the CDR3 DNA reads TGCGCCAGCAGTCCGGGACTTGGCTATAGCTACACCTTC.

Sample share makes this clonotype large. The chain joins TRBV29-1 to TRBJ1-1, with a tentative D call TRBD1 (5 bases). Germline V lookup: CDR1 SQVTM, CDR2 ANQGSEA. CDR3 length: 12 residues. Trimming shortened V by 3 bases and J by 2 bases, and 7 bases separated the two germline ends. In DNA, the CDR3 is TGCAGCGTTGACGGGGGTAACACTGAAGCTTTCTTT. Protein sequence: CSVDGGNTEAFF. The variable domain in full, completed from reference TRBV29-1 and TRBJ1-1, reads SAVISQKPSRDICQRGTSLTIQCQVDSQVTMMFWYRQQPGQSLTLIATANQGSEATYESGFVIDKFPISRPNLTFSTLTVSNMSPEDSSIYLCSVDGGNTEAFFGQGTRLTVV.

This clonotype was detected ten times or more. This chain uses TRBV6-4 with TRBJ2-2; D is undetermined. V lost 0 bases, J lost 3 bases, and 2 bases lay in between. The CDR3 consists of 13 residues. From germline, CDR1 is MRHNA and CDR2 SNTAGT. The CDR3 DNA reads TGTGCCAGCAGTGACTCGGACACCGGGGAGCTGTTTTTT. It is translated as CASSDSDTGELFF.

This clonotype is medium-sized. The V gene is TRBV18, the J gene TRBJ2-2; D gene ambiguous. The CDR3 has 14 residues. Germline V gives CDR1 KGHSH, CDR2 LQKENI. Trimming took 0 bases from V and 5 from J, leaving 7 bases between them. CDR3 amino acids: CASSPPSETGELFF. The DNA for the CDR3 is TGTGCCAGCTCACCACCGTCCGAAACCGGGGAGCTGTTTTTT.

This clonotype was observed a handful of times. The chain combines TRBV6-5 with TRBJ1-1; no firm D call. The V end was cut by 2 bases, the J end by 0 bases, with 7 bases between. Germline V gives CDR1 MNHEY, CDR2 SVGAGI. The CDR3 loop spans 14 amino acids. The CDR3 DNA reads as TGTGCCAGCAGTTACGGCGGATTGAACACTGAAGCTTTCTTT. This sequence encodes CASSYGGLNTEAFF.

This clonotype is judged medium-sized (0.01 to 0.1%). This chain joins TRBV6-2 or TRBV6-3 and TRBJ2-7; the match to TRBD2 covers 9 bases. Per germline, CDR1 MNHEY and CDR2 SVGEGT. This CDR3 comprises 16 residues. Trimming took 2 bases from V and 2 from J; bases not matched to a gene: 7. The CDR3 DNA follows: TGTGCCAGCAGTTACCAAGCGGGGGGCCCCACCTACGAGCAGTACTTC. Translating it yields CASSYQAGGPTYEQYF.

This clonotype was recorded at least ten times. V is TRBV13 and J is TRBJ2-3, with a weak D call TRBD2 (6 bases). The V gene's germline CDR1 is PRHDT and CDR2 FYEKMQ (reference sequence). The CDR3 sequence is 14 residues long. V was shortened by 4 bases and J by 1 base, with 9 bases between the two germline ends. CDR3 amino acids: CASSSGAGTDTQYF. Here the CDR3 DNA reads TGTGCCAGCAGCTCGGGAGCGGGCACAGATACGCAGTATTTT.